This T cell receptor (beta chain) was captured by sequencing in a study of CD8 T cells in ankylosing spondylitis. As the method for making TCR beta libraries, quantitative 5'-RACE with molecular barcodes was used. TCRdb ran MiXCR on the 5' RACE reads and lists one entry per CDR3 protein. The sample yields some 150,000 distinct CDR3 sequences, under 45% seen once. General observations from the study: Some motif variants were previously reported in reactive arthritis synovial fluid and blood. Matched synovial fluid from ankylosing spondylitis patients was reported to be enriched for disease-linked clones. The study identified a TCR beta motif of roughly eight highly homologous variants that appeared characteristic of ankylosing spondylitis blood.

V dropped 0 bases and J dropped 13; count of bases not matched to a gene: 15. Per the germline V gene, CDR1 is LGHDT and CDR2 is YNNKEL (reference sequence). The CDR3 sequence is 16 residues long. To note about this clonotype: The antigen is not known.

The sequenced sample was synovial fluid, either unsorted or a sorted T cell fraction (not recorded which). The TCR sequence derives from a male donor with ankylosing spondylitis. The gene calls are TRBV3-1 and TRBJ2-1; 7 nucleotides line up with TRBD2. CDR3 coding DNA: TGTGCCAGCAGCCAAGATTCCCAGCGGGGCCCTTATGGACAGTTCTTC. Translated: CASSQDSQRGPYGQFF.